Listed here is a single T cell receptor (beta chain). The target antigen is unknown. This entry comes from a study of shared clonotypes between healthy human individuals. Study-wide findings and caveats: Incompleteness in sorted-subset sequencing, despite large depth, was shown by rarefaction. Shared across a few donors were about 4.6% of the naive CD4 clonotypes. Relative to clonotypes present in all four donors, those not shared had lower generation probabilities.

With 7 bases removed from V and 1 base from J, the gap between germline ends came to 13 bases. CDR1 and CDR2 (germline): SNHLY, FYNNEI. The CDR3 covers 15 residues. Naive CD8 populations comprised CD45RO-negative cells positively selected for CCR7, excluding terminally differentiated effector memory CD45RA+ cells. Original processing methods: There were no quality scores in the junction-only immunoSEQ sequences, so filtering differed. Assay: immunoSEQ multiplex PCR; the TCRdb copy retains only in-frame clones and omits some. V and J calls and clone size are given by that table; D and trimming were obtained from the DNA. The sample carries 800,000 to 950,000 clones, around 96% recorded once.

The TCR originated in a man aged 25 to 40 in good health. V gene TRBV2 combines with J gene TRBJ1-4, with a weak D call TRBD1 (6 bases). The sample was naive CD8+ T cells sorted from blood. CDR3 sequence reads: CASTAPRGTNEKLFF. The CDR3 bases are TGTGCCAGCACCGCACCCAGGGGAACTAATGAAAAACTGTTTTTT. The full variable domain, with the rest looked up from reference TRBV2 and TRBJ1-4, is EPEVTQTPSHQVTQMGQEVILRCVPISNHLYFYWYRQILGQKVEFLVSFYNNEISEKSEIFDDQFSVERPDGSNFTLKIRSTKLEDSAMYFCASTAPRGTNEKLFFGSGTQLSVL.